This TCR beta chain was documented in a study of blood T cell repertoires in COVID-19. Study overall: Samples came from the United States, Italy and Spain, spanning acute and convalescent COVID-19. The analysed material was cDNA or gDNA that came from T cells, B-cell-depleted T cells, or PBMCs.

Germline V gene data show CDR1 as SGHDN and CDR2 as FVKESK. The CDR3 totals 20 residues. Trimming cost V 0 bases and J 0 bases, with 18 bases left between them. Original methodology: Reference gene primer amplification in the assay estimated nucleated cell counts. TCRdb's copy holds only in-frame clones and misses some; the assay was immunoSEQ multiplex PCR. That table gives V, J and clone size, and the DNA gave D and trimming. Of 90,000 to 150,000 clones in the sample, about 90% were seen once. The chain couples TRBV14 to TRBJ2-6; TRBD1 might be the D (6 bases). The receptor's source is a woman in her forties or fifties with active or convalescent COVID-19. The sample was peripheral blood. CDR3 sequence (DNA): TGTGCCAGCAGCCAAGATTCCTACGGACAGTTTAACTCTGGGGCCAACGTCCTGACTTTC. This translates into CASSQDSYGQFNSGANVLTF.